These T cell receptor beta chains were read from a single sample in a study of T cell responses to AZD1222 COVID-19 vaccine. The method was immunoSEQ multiplex PCR; TCRdb's version includes in-frame clones alone and lacks a portion of them. The sample carries some 140,000 clones, approximately 90% recorded once. Here the sequenced sample was peripheral blood, taken on day 0 of AZD1222 vaccination. Source of these receptors: an adult in good health. The CDR3 runs from the conserved cysteine through the conserved F or W. Each record gives: V gene, J gene, D gene, clone size, CDR3 protein, CDR3 DNA. A D gene is named only where the DNA matches it firmly. Clone size appears in some rows only: once, few, many, or a class for an expanded clone.

TRBV6-2/TRBV6-3,TRBJ1-1,.,.,CASSYSSRVGAFF,TGTGCCAGCAGTTACTCAAGCAGGGTCGGGGCTTTCTTT
TRBV5-5,TRBJ1-2,.,few,CASSLRGGNYGYTF,TGTGCCAGCAGCTTGCGAGGGGGAAACTATGGCTACACCTTC
TRBV18,TRBJ1-1,.,.,CASSPWQAEPHDTEAFF,TGTGCCAGCTCACCATGGCAGGCGGAACCCCATGACACTGAAGCTTTCTTT
TRBV19,TRBJ1-1,.,once,CASTTEVMNTEAFF,TGTGCCAGTACCACTGAAGTTATGAACACTGAAGCTTTCTTT
TRBV10-3,TRBJ1-2,.,.,CAIRLQGGEGYTF,TGTGCCATCAGACTACAGGGCGGAGAGGGCTACACCTTC
TRBV4-2,TRBJ2-3,TRBD2,.,CASSQERGVRAQYF,TGTGCCAGCAGCCAAGAGCGGGGGGTCCGTGCGCAGTATTTT
TRBV9,TRBJ1-6,.,once,CASSAPPGANSPLHF,TGTGCCAGCAGCGCCCCTCCGGGAGCAAATTCACCCCTCCACTTT
TRBV9,TRBJ1-2,.,few,CASSERQNYGYTF,TGTGCCAGCAGCGAGCGACAGAACTATGGCTACACCTTC
TRBV5-4,TRBJ2-5,.,.,CASSGGPQETQYF,TGTGCCAGCAGCGGGGGGCCCCAAGAGACCCAGTACTTC
TRBV27,TRBJ2-7,.,.,CASGSGTRTYEQYF,TGTGCCAGCGGGTCCGGGACACGGACCTACGAGCAGTACTTC
TRBV7-2,TRBJ2-5,.,.,CASSLGGWGLGETQYF,TGTGCCAGCAGCTTAGGCGGGTGGGGACTGGGGGAGACCCAGTACTTC
TRBV19,TRBJ2-1,.,.,CASRPSGSTYNEQFF,TGTGCCAGTAGGCCGAGTGGATCTACGTACAATGAGCAGTTCTTC
TRBV19,TRBJ1-6,.,few,CASSYRDSPLHF,TGTGCCAGTAGTTATCGGGATTCACCCCTCCACTTT
TRBV9,TRBJ2-3,TRBD2,.,CASSVVGGLAGGTQYF,TGTGCCAGCAGCGTAGTGGGAGGACTAGCGGGGGGTACGCAGTATTTT
TRBV5-6,TRBJ1-3,.,.,CASSLGTPGNTIYF,TGTGCCAGCAGCTTGGGGACCCCCGGAAACACCATATATTTT
TRBV9,TRBJ2-3,TRBD2,once,CASSVGGASGETSQYF,TGTGCCAGCAGCGTAGGAGGGGCTAGCGGGGAAACGTCGCAGTATTTT
TRBV30,TRBJ2-2,TRBD2,.,CAWTTGTSSTGELFF,TGTGCCTGGACTACCGGGACTAGCAGCACCGGGGAGCTGTTTTTT
TRBV7-6,TRBJ1-2,.,.,CASSLVLGARYGYTF,TGTGCCAGCAGCTTAGTTTTGGGGGCGCGCTATGGCTACACCTTC
TRBV6-6,TRBJ2-4,.,.,CASSYFRGSGNIQYF,TGTGCCAGCAGTTATTTTCGGGGTTCTGGAAACATTCAGTACTTC
TRBV12-3/TRBV12-4,TRBJ1-5,.,.,CASSGKDNQPQHF,TGTGCCAGCAGTGGTAAGGACAATCAGCCCCAGCATTTT
TRBV24-1,TRBJ2-5,TRBD2,.,CATTIGGTSGVRTQYF,TGTGCCACCACCATAGGGGGGACTAGCGGGGTTCGGACCCAGTACTTC
TRBV11-3,TRBJ2-3,TRBD2,.,CASSFPNGPAGDTQYF,TGTGCCAGCAGCTTCCCAAACGGACCAGCGGGGGATACGCAGTATTTT
TRBV7-9,TRBJ2-7,.,.,CASSLVGGGETYEQYF,TGTGCCAGCAGCTTAGTCGGCGGGGGCGAAACCTACGAGCAGTACTTC
TRBV4-1,TRBJ2-3,.,once,CASSQEGTFLTDTQYF,TGCGCCAGCAGCCAAGAAGGGACTTTCCTCACAGATACGCAGTATTTT
TRBV5-4,TRBJ2-1,TRBD2,.,CASSLAGVSSGVREQFF,TGTGCCAGCAGCCTGGCAGGGGTTTCTAGCGGGGTTAGAGAGCAGTTCTTC
TRBV27,TRBJ1-4,.,.,CASSKGPTGLIEKLFF,TGTGCCAGCAGCAAGGGGCCCACGGGCCTCATTGAAAAACTGTTTTTT
TRBV5-1,TRBJ2-1,.,once,CASSLTASPPNEQFF,TGCGCCAGCAGTTTAACGGCTAGCCCCCCGAATGAGCAGTTCTTC
TRBV4-1,TRBJ1-1,.,.,CASSQDIVRIGAGSAAFF,TGCGCCAGCAGCCAAGATATCGTGAGGATCGGGGCCGGGAGTGCAGCTTTCTTT
TRBV4-3,TRBJ1-3,.,.,CASSRSISDSGNTIYF,TGCGCCAGCAGCCGCTCCATTAGCGACTCTGGAAACACCATATATTTT
TRBV7-2,TRBJ1-2,.,.,CASSLDLVGYTF,TGTGCCAGCAGCTTAGATTTGGTAGGCTACACCTTC
TRBV11-2,TRBJ1-5,.,.,CASSLNGAGNQPQHF,TGTGCCAGCAGCTTAAATGGTGCGGGCAATCAGCCCCAGCATTTT
TRBV20-1,TRBJ2-2,TRBD1,.,CSASDREIPGELFF,TGCAGTGCTAGTGACAGGGAAATTCCCGGGGAGCTGTTTTTT
TRBV2,TRBJ1-4,.,.,CASSELAYWEKLFF,TGTGCCAGCAGTGAACTGGCTTACTGGGAAAAACTGTTTTTT
TRBV5-4,TRBJ2-5,.,.,CASSQNGETQYF,TGTGCCAGCAGCCAAAACGGCGAGACCCAGTACTTC
TRBV2,TRBJ1-3,.,.,CASSQTTGSGNTIYF,TGTGCCAGCTCGCAGACAACCGGCTCTGGAAACACCATATATTTT
TRBV21-1,TRBJ1-1,.,.,CASSPRTGANTEAFF,TGTGCCAGCAGCCCTCGGACAGGGGCGAACACTGAAGCTTTCTTT
TRBV9,TRBJ2-6,TRBD1,.,CASSPRQGAVQANVLTF,TGTGCCAGCAGCCCCCGACAGGGGGCTGTACAGGCCAACGTCCTGACTTTC
TRBV12-5,TRBJ2-7,.,few,CASGLALEQYF,TGTGCTAGTGGTTTGGCTCTCGAGCAGTACTTC
TRBV19,TRBJ2-3,TRBD2,.,CASATLLAGTQYF,TGTGCCAGTGCGACACTTCTAGCGGGTACGCAGTATTTT
TRBV2,TRBJ2-7,.,.,CASRLGPTYEQYF,TGTGCCAGCAGGCTGGGACCGACCTACGAGCAGTACTTC
TRBV3-1/TRBV3-2,TRBJ1-1,TRBD1,.,CASSQDGLTGVNTEAFF,TGTGCCAGCAGCCAAGACGGCTTGACAGGGGTGAACACTGAAGCTTTCTTT
TRBV6-2/TRBV6-3,TRBJ2-5,.,.,CASSYRAGEGIETQYF,TGTGCCAGCAGTTATAGGGCAGGTGAAGGTATTGAGACCCAGTACTTC
TRBV24-1,TRBJ1-1,.,few,CATSDSLYTEAFF,TGTGCCACCAGTGATTCCCTTTACACTGAAGCTTTCTTT
TRBV9,TRBJ1-1,.,.,CASSFSGQNTEAFF,TGTGCCAGCAGCTTTAGTGGGCAGAACACTGAAGCTTTCTTT
TRBV5-8,TRBJ2-7,TRBD2,.,CASSLDSGFYEQYF,TGTGCCAGCAGCTTGGATAGCGGGTTTTACGAGCAGTACTTC
TRBV10-1,TRBJ2-3,.,.,CASSEWGSDTQYF,TGCGCCAGCAGTGAGTGGGGGTCGGATACGCAGTATTTT
TRBV7-3,TRBJ2-1,.,.,CASSLNSRYNEQFF,TGTGCCAGCAGCTTAAACTCTCGTTACAATGAGCAGTTCTTC
TRBV11-2,TRBJ1-5,.,.,CASSWGVGQPQHF,TGTGCCAGCAGCTGGGGGGTGGGTCAGCCCCAGCATTTT
TRBV5-1,TRBJ2-1,TRBD1,.,CASTRTGDRNEQFF,TGCGCCAGCACCCGGACAGGGGACCGCAATGAGCAGTTCTTC
TRBV28,TRBJ1-5,.,.,CASSLRVGRGNQPQHF,TGTGCCAGCAGTTTGAGGGTTGGGAGAGGCAATCAGCCCCAGCATTTT
TRBV10-3,TRBJ2-7,.,.,CAINDGGYEQYF,TGTGCCATCAATGACGGTGGCTACGAGCAGTACTTC
TRBV20-1,TRBJ2-2,TRBD1,.,CSASLDRDHIGELFF,TGCAGTGCTAGTCTGGACAGGGATCATATCGGGGAGCTGTTTTTT
TRBV9,TRBJ2-2,TRBD1,.,CASSAQTGATGELFF,TGTGCCAGCAGCGCGCAAACAGGGGCCACCGGGGAGCTGTTTTTT
TRBV15,TRBJ1-2,.,.,CATSRERGDYGYTF,TGTGCCACCAGCAGAGAGAGGGGGGACTATGGCTACACCTTC